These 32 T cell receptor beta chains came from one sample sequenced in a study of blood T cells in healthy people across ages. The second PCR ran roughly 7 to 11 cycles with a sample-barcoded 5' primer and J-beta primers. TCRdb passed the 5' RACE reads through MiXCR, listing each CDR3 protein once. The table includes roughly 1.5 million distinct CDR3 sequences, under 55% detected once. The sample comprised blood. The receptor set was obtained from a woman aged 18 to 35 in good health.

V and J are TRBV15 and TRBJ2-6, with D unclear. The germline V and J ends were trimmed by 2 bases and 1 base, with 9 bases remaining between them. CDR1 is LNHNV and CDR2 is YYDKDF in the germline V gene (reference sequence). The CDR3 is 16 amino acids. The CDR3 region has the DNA TGTGCCACCAGCAGAAGCAGGAATTCTGGGGCCAACGTCCTGACTTTC. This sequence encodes CATSRSRNSGANVLTF.

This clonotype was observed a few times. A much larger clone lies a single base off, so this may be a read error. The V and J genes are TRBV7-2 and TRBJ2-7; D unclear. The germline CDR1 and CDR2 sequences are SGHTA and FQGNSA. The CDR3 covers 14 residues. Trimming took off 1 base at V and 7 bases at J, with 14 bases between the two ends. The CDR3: CASSLDSFNNEQYF. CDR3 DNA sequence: TGTGCCAGCAGCTTAGACTCCTTTAACAATGAGCAGTACTTC.

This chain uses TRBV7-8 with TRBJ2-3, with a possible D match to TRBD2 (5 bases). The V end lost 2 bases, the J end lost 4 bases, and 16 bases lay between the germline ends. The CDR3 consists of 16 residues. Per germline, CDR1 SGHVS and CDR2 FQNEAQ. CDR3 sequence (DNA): TGTGCCAGCAGCTTATTCCGGGATCCCACCTCAGATACGCAGTATTTT. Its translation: CASSLFRDPTSDTQYF.

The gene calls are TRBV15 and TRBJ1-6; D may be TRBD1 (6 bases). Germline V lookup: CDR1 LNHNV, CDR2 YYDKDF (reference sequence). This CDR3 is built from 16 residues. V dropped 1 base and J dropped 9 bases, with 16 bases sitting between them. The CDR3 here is CATSRGGRGGTSPLHF. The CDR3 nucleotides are TGTGCCACCAGCAGAGGCGGCAGGGGCGGAACTTCACCCCTCCACTTT.

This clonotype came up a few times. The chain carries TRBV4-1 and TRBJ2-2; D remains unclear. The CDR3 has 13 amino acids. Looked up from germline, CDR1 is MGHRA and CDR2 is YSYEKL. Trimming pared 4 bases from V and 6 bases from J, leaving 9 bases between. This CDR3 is CASSPRIAGELFF. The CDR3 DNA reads TGCGCCAGCAGCCCCCGTATAGCCGGGGAGCTGTTTTTT.

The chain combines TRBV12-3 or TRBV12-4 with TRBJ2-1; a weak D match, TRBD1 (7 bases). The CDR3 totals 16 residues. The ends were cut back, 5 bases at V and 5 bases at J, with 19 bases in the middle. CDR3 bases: TGTGCCAGCAGTAAGCGACAGGGCGGGGTCCACAATGAGCAGTTCTTC. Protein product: CASSKRQGGVHNEQFF.

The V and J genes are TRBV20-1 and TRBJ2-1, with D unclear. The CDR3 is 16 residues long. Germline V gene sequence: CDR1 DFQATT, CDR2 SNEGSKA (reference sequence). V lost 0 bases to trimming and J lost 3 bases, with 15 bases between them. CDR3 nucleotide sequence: TGCAGTGCTAGAGATCAAGAACAGACCAACTACAATGAGCAGTTCTTC. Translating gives CSARDQEQTNYNEQFF.

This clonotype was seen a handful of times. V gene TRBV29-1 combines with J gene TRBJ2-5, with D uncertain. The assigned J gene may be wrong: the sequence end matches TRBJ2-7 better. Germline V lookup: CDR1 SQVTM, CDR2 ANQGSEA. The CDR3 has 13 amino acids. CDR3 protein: CSVANRANYEQYF. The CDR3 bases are TGCAGCGTTGCCAACCGGGCTAATTACGAGCAGTACTTC.

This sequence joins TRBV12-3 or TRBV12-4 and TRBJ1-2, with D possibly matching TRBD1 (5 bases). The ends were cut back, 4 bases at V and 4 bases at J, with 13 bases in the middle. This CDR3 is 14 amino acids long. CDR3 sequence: CASSYKGPFYGYTF. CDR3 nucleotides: TGTGCCAGCAGTTATAAGGGGCCCTTCTATGGCTACACCTTC.

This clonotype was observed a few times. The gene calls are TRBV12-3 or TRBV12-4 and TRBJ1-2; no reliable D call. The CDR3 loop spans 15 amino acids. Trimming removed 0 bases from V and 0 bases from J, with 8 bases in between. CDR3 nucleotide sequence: TGTGCCAGCAGTTTAGCGCAGGTAGCTAACTATGGCTACACCTTC. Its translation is CASSLAQVANYGYTF.

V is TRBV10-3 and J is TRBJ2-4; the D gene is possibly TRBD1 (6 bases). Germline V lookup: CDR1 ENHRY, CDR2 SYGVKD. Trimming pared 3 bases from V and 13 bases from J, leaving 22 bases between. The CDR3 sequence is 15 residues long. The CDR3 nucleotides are TGTGCCATCAGTGAAGGGCCAGGGGCGAGGAATGAGCAGTACTTC. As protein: CAISEGPGARNEQYF.

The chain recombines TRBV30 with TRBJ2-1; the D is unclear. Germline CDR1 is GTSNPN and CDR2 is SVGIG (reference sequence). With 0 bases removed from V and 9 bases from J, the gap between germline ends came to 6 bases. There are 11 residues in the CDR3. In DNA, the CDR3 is TGTGCCTGGAGTGTAATCGCTGAGCAGTTCTTC. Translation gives CAWSVIAEQFF.

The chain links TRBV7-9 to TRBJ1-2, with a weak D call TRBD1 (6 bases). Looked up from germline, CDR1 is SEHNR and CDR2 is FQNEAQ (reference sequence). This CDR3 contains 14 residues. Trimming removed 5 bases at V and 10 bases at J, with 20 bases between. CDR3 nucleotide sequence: TGTGCCAGCAGCCGACCCGGGACACGCCCTGACTACACCTTC. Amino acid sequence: CASSRPGTRPDYTF.

The CDR3 is CSVELAGVYNEQFF. CDR3 bases: TGCAGCGTTGAACTAGCGGGGGTCTACAATGAGCAGTTCTTC. The V gene is TRBV29-1, the J gene TRBJ2-1; 10 bases are shared with TRBD2. The CDR3 is made up of 14 amino acids. After removal of 2 bases from V and 3 bases from J, the junction contained 1 base not matched to a gene. Per the germline V gene, CDR1 is SQVTM and CDR2 is ANQGSEA.

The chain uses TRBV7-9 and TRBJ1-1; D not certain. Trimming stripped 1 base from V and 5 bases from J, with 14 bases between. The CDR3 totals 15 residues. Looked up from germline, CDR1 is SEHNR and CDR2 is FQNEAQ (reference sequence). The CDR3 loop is CASSLVAVGPTEAFF. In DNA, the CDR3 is TGTGCCAGCAGCTTAGTGGCGGTGGGTCCGACTGAAGCTTTCTTT.

The CDR3 here is CAISAGLGYGYTF. CDR3 in DNA: TGTGCCATCAGTGCAGGGTTGGGCTATGGCTACACCTTC. V gene TRBV10-3 combines with J gene TRBJ1-2; D might be TRBD1 (5 bases). The CDR3 consists of 13 residues. Germline assignment: CDR1 ENHRY and CDR2 SYGVKD. The V and J ends lost 4 bases and 4 bases respectively, with 10 bases between them.

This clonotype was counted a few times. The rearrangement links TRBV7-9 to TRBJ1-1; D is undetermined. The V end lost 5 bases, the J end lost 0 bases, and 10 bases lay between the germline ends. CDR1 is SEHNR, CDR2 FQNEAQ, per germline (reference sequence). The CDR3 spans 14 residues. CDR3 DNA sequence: TGTGCCAGCAGCGCCACGACCGTGAACACTGAAGCTTTCTTT. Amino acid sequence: CASSATTVNTEAFF.

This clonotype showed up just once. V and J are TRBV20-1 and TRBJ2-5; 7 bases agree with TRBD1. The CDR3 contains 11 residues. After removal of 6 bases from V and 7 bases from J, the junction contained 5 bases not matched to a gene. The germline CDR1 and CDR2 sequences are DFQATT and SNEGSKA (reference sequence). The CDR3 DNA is TGCAGTGCCCCTAAGGGGGCGACCCAGTACTTC. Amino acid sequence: CSAPKGATQYF.

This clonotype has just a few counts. The CDR3 reads CSARSLSGSSYNEQYF. The CDR3 nucleotides read TGCAGTGCTAGATCCCTTAGCGGGAGTTCCTACAATGAGCAGTACTTC. V gene TRBV20-1 combines with J gene TRBJ2-1; 9 bases map to TRBD2. The J call could be wrong; TRBJ2-7 is a better fit for the DNA end. This CDR3 has 16 residues. From germline, CDR1 is DFQATT and CDR2 SNEGSKA (reference sequence).

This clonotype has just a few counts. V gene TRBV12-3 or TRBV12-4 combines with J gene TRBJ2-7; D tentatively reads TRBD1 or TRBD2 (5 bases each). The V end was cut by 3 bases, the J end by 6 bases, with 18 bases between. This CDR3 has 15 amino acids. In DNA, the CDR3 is TGTGCCAGCAGTTTGATAATGGGGGATGGAGGCGAGCAGTACTTC. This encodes CASSLIMGDGGEQYF.

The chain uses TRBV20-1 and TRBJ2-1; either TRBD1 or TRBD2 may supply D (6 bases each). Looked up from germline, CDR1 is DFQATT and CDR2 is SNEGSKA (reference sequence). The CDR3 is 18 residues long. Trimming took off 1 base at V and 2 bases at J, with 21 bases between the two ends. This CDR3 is CSARGQGRVGGPYNEQFF. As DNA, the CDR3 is TGCAGTGCTAGAGGTCAGGGGCGCGTAGGAGGGCCCTACAATGAGCAGTTCTTC.

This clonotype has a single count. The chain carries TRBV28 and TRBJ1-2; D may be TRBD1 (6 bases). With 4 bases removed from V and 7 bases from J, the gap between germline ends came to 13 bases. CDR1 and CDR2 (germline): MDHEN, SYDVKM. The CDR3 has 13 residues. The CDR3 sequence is CASSSTGFGGYTF. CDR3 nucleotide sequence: TGTGCCAGCAGTTCCACAGGGTTTGGTGGCTACACCTTC.

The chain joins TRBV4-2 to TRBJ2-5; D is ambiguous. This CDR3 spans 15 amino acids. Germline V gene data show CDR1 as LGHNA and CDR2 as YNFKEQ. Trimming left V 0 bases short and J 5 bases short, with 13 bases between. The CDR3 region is CASSQDLISGETQYF. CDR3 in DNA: TGTGCCAGCAGCCAAGATCTTATTAGTGGGGAGACCCAGTACTTC.

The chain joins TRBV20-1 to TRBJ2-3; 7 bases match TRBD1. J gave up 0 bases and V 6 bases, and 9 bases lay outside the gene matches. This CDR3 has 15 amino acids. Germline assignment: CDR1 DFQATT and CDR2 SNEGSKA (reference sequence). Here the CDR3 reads CSAHQQGVSTDTQYF. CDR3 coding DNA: TGCAGTGCCCACCAGCAGGGGGTAAGCACAGATACGCAGTATTTT.

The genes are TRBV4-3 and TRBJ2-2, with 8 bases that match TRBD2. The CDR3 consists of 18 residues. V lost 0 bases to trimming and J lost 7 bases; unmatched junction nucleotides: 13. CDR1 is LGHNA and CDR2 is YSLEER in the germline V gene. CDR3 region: CASSQERIKRETDGELFF. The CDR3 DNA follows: TGCGCCAGCAGCCAAGAAAGGATCAAGCGGGAGACCGACGGGGAGCTGTTTTTT.

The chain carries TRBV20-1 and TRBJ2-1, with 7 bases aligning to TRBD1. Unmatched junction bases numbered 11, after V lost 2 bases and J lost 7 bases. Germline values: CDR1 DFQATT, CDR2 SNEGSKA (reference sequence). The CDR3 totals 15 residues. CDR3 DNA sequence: TGCAGTGCTAGACATGACAGGGACGGGTGGAATGAGCAGTTCTTC. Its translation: CSARHDRDGWNEQFF.

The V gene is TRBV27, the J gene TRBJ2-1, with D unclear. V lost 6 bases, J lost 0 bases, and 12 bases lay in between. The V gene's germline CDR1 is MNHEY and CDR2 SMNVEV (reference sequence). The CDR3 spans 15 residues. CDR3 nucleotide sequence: TGTGCCAGCAGGCCGCTCCAGAGCTCCTACAATGAGCAGTTCTTC. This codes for CASRPLQSSYNEQFF.

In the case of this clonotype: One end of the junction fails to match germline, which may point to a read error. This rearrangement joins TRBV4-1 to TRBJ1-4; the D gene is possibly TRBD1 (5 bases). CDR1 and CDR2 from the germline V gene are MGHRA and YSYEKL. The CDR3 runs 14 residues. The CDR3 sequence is CASSQGAYNEKLFF. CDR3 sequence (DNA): TGCGCCAGCAGTCAAGGGGCTTATAATGAAAAACTGTTTTTT.

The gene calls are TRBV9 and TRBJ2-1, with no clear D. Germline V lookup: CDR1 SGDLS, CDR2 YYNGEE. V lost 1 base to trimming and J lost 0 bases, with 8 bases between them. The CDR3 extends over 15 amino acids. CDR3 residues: CASSVLRSSYNEQFF. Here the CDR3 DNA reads TGTGCCAGCAGCGTATTGAGGAGCTCCTACAATGAGCAGTTCTTC.

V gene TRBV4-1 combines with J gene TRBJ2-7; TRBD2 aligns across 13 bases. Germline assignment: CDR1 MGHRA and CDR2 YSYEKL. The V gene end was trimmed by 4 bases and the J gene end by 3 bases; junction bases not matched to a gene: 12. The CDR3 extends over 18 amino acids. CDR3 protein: CASSRTSGGLMVGYEQYF. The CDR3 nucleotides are TGCGCCAGCAGCCGGACTAGCGGGGGCCTCATGGTCGGCTACGAGCAGTACTTC.

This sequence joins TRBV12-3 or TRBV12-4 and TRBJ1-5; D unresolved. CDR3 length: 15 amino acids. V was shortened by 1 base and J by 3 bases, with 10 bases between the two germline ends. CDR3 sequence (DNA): TGTGCCAGCAGTTTAGTGTCCAGCCTCAATCAGCCCCAGCATTTT. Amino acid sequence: CASSLVSSLNQPQHF.

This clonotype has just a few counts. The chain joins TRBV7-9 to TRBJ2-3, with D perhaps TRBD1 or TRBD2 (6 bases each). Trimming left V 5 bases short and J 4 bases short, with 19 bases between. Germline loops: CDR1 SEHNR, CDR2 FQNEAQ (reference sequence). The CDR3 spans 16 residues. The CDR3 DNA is TGTGCCAGCAGCCCTAGGCACGTAGGGGGGCCAGATACGCAGTATTTT. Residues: CASSPRHVGGPDTQYF.